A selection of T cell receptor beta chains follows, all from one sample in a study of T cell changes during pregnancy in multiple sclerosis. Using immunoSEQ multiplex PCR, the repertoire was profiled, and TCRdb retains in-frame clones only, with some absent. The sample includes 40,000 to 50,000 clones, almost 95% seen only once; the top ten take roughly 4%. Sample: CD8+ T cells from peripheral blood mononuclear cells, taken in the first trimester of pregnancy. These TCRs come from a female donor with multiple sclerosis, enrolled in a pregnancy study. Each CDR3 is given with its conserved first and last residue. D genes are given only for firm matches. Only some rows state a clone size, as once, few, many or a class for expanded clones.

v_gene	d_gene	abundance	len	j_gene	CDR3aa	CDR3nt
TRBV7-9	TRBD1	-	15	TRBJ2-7	CASSLESGGLYEQYF	TGTGCCAGCAGCTTAGAGTCAGGGGGCTTGTACGAGCAGTACTTC
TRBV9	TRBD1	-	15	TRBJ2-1	CASSVEGGLGNEQFF	TGTGCCAGCAGCGTAGAAGGGGGCCTTGGGAATGAGCAGTTCTTC
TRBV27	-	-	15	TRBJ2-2	CASSLYRIPTGELFF	TGTGCCAGCAGTTTATACAGGATTCCCACCGGGGAGCTGTTTTTT
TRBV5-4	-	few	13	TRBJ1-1	CASSLIGLSEAFF	TGTGCCAGCAGCTTGATCGGGTTGTCTGAAGCTTTCTTT
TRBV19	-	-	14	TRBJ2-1	CASSIGGRYNEQFF	TGTGCCAGTAGTATAGGGGGCAGGTACAATGAGCAGTTCTTC
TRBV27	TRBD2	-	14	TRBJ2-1	CASTTSGSHNEQFF	TGTGCCAGCACGACTAGCGGGAGTCACAATGAGCAGTTCTTC
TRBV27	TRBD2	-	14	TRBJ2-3	CASSPGTSGATQYF	TGTGCCAGCAGTCCCGGGACTAGCGGGGCCACGCAGTATTTT
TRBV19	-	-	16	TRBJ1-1	CASSIIRDNLNTEAFF	TGTGCCAGTAGTATAATTCGGGACAACTTAAACACTGAAGCTTTCTTT
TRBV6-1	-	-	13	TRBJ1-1	CASISGVNTEAFF	TGTGCCAGCATAAGCGGGGTGAACACTGAAGCTTTCTTT
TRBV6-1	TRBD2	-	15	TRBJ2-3	CASSLLAGGTDTQYF	TGTGCCAGCAGTTTACTAGCGGGAGGCACAGATACGCAGTATTTT
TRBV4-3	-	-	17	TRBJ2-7	CASSHSGKWTSPSEQYF	TGCGCCAGCAGCCACTCAGGGAAATGGACGTCTCCCTCCGAGCAGTACTTC
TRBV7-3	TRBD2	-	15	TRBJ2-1	CASSLGGRAYDEQFF	TGTGCCAGCAGCTTAGGCGGGAGGGCCTACGATGAGCAGTTCTTC
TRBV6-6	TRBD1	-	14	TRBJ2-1	CASSSRDRVYEQFF	TGTGCCAGCAGTTCCCGGGACAGGGTCTATGAGCAGTTCTTC
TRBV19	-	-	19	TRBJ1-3	CATKAKTGSDRFSGNTIYF	TGTGCCACCAAGGCCAAAACGGGGTCTGACAGGTTCTCTGGAAACACCATATATTTT
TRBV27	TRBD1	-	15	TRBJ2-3	CASRPRTGYTDTQYF	TGTGCCAGCAGACCCCGGACAGGGTACACAGATACGCAGTATTTT
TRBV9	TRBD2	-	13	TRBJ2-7	CASGPGTSTEQYF	TGTGCCAGCGGACCTGGGACTAGCACCGAGCAGTACTTC
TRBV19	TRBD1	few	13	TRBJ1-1	CASSLQGDTEAFF	TGTGCCAGTAGTCTCCAGGGGGACACTGAAGCTTTCTTT
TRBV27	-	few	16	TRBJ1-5	CASSSGSQYSNQPQHF	TGTGCCAGCAGTTCCGGGAGCCAATATAGCAATCAGCCCCAGCATTTT
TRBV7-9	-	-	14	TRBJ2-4	CASSLDFGENIQYF	TGTGCCAGCAGCTTAGACTTTGGAGAAAACATTCAGTACTTC
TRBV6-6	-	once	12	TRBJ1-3	CASADLGNTIYF	TGTGCCAGCGCGGATCTCGGAAACACCATATATTTT
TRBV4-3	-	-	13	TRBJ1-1	CASSQDIGPEAFF	TGCGCCAGCAGCCAAGATATTGGGCCTGAAGCTTTCTTT
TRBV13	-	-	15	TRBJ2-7	CASSLAGRYSYEQYF	TGTGCCAGCAGCTTAGCCGGCAGGTACTCCTACGAGCAGTACTTC
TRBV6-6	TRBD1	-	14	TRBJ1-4	CASSPSGGNEKLFF	TGTGCCAGCAGCCCTTCAGGGGGCAATGAAAAACTGTTTTTT
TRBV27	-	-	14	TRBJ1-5	CASSPGTGVRPQHF	TGTGCCAGCAGTCCCGGGACTGGAGTTCGGCCCCAGCATTTT
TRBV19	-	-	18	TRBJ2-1	CASSSRPPSDSSYNEQFF	TGTGCCAGTAGTTCTCGCCCCCCTAGCGACAGCTCCTACAATGAGCAGTTCTTC
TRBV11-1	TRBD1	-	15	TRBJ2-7	CASSQFRTGAYEQYF	TGTGCCAGCAGCCAATTCCGGACAGGAGCCTACGAGCAGTACTTC
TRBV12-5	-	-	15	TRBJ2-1	CASDRQGNPYNEQFF	TGTGCTAGTGATCGTCAGGGGAATCCCTACAATGAGCAGTTCTTC